The following is a T cell receptor (beta chain) sequence with its context. Antigen unknown. The data originate from a study of Ad26.COV2.S vaccination and SARS-CoV-2 variants. Study-wide findings and caveats: The authors reported substantial breadth in spike-specific CD8+ and CD4+ T cell responses after vaccination.

Using immunoSEQ multiplex PCR, the repertoire was profiled, and TCRdb retains in-frame clones only, with some absent. This table has 300,000 to 400,000 clones, around 90% appearing once. Per germline, CDR1 MNHNY and CDR2 SVGAGI (reference sequence). This CDR3 spans 14 amino acids. V shed 10 bases and J shed 6 bases, with 21 bases lying between them. Treatment noted: around 19 received Ad26.COV2.S at low or high dose, single or two shots; roughly 5 received placebo; per-sample allocation not given. Sampling was done on day 63 after the first vaccine or placebo injection. Cohort 1b enrolled adults aged 18-55 years in Boston.

The source of this sequence is a person between 18 and 65 years old who received the Ad26.COV2.S COVID-19 vaccine or a placebo. The chain recombines TRBV6-6 with TRBJ1-1, with D possibly being TRBD1 (6 bases). Sequenced here: peripheral blood, sampled in a trial of Ad26.COV2.S vaccine versus placebo. CDR3 loop: CATDGGRGPAEAFF. The CDR3 DNA follows: TGTGCCACAGATGGGGGGCGGGGGCCCGCTGAAGCTTTCTTT.